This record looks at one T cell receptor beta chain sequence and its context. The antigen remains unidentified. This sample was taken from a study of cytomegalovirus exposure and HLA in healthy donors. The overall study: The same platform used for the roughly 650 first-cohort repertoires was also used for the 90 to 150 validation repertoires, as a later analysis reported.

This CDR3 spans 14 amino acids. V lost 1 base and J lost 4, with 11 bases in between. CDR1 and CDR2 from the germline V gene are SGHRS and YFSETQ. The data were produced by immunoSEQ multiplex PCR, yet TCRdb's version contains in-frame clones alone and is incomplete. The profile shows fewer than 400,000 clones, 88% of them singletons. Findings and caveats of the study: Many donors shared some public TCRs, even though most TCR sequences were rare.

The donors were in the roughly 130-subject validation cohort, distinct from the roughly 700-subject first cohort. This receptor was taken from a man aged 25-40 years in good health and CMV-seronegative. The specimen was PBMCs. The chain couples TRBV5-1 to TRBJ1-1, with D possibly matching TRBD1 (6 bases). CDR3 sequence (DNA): TGCGCCAGCAGCTTGAGAGGGGGGGTCACTGAAGCTTTCTTT. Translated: CASSLRGGVTEAFF.